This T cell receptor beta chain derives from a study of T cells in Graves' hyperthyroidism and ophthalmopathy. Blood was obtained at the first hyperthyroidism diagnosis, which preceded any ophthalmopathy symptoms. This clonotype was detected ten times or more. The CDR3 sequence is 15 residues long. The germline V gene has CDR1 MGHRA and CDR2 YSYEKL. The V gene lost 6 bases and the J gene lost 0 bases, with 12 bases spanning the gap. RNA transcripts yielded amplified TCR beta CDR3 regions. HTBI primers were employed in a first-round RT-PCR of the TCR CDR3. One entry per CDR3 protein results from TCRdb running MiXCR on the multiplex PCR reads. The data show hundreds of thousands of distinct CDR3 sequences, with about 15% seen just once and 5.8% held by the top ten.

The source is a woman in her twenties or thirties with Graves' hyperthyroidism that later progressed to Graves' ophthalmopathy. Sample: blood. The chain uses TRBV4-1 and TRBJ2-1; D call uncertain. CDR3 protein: CASRKDGSSYNEQFF. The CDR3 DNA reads TGCGCCAGCAGGAAGGACGGAAGCTCCTACAATGAGCAGTTCTTC.